This entry lists 19 T cell receptor beta chains sequenced from one sample in a study of T cells after yellow fever vaccination. A single record per CDR3 protein comes from TCRdb applying MiXCR to the 5' RACE reads. Of 150,000 to 200,000 distinct CDR3 sequences detected, around 7.2% appear once; the ten largest clones hold about 2.5%. The sequencing here drew on CD4+ T cells sorted from PBMCs, taken 4 to 5 days after the first yellow fever vaccination. The source is a man aged 18-30 years who received the YFV17D yellow fever vaccine.

This clonotype was picked up many times. The chain carries TRBV5-1 and TRBJ2-7, with D unresolved. In germline, CDR1 is SGHRS, CDR2 YFSETQ. V dropped 1 base and J dropped 0 bases, with 11 bases sitting between them. The CDR3 extends over 15 amino acids. The CDR3 protein is CASSLTVGGSYEQYF. CDR3 in DNA: TGCGCCAGCAGCTTGACTGTCGGCGGCTCCTACGAGCAGTACTTC. The entire variable domain, with the rest obtained from reference TRBV5-1 and TRBJ2-7, is as follows: KAGVTQTPRYLIKTRGQQVTLSCSPISGHRSVSWYQQTPGQGLQFLFEYFSETQRNKGNFPGRFSGRQFSNSRSEMNVSTLELGDSALYLCASSLTVGGSYEQYFGPGTRLTVT.

This clonotype was counted many times. V gene TRBV27 combines with J gene TRBJ1-2; 9 nucleotides line up with TRBD1. The CDR3 is 16 residues long. The trim removed 5 bases at V and 3 bases at J, leaving 10 bases unmatched. Germline V CDR1 and CDR2: MNHEY, SMNVEV (reference sequence). The CDR3 region is CASSPPFGDRDYGYTF. CDR3 DNA: TGTGCCAGCAGTCCCCCGTTTGGGGACAGGGACTATGGCTACACCTTC.

There are many counts of this clonotype. The chain links TRBV12-3 or TRBV12-4 to TRBJ1-1; TRBD1 matches 8 bases. The CDR3 is made up of 14 amino acids. The J segment lost 1 base and the V segment lost 8 bases, leaving 6 bases of the junction unmatched. The CDR3 loop is CASRAGTGNTEAFF. The DNA of the CDR3 is TGTGCCAGCCGGGCGGGGACAGGGAACACTGAAGCTTTCTTT.

The chain has TRBV5-6 and TRBJ1-1; tentative D call: TRBD1 (6 bases). Germline V gene sequence: CDR1 SGHDT, CDR2 YYEEEE. V was shortened by 4 bases and J by 3 bases, with 10 bases between the two germline ends. This CDR3 has 13 amino acids. The CDR3: CASSRKGDTEAFF. In DNA, the CDR3 is TGTGCCAGCAGCCGTAAGGGGGACACTGAAGCTTTCTTT.

The chain uses TRBV24-1 and TRBJ2-3, with D unclear. CDR1 KGHDR and CDR2 SFDVKD come from the germline V gene. Between the trimmed V and J ends, which lost 4 bases and 2 bases, there was a span of 15 bases. The CDR3 extends over 16 amino acids. CDR3 DNA sequence: TGTGCCACCAGTGACCCCTCTCTACCGAACACAGATACGCAGTATTTT. This encodes CATSDPSLPNTDTQYF.

This clonotype was observed a handful of times. The chain links TRBV5-5 to TRBJ2-7; a weak D match, TRBD1 (5 bases). Per germline, CDR1 SGHKS and CDR2 YYEKEE (reference sequence). This CDR3 region has 14 residues. V was pared by 0 bases and J by 2 bases, with 9 bases between. This chain's CDR3 is CASSLVGRAYEQYV. DNA of the CDR3: TGTGCCAGCAGCTTGGTCGGCAGGGCCTACGAGCAGTACGTC.

The chain is built from TRBV15 and TRBJ2-7; 8 positions agree with TRBD2. This CDR3 has 16 residues. CDR1 and CDR2 from the germline V gene are LNHNV and YYDKDF (reference sequence). V shed 5 bases and J 0 bases; nucleotides not matched to a gene: 9. This CDR3 is CATSQLAAQRSYEQYF. DNA for the CDR3: TGTGCCACCAGCCAACTAGCGGCACAGCGCTCCTACGAGCAGTACTTC.

This clonotype appeared many times. The rearrangement joins TRBV20-1 to TRBJ1-1; D may be TRBD1 (5 bases). Trimming pared 1 base from V and 6 bases from J, leaving 9 bases between. CDR1 and CDR2 from the germline V gene are DFQATT and SNEGSKA (reference sequence). CDR3 length equals 12 residues. The DNA of the CDR3 is TGCAGTGCTAGAGCCAGGGTTTCTGAAGCTTTCTTT. Translation: CSARARVSEAFF.

This clonotype appeared many times. This chain uses TRBV7-2 with TRBJ1-1; a weak D match, TRBD1 (5 bases). CDR3 length: 13 residues. Germline CDR1 and CDR2: SGHTA and FQGNSA. Trimming stripped 6 bases from V and 3 bases from J, with 11 bases between. The CDR3 sequence is CASRSSGYTEAFF. The DNA of the CDR3 is TGTGCCAGCAGGTCCTCAGGGTACACTGAAGCTTTCTTT.

V and J are TRBV12-3 or TRBV12-4 and TRBJ1-5; perhaps TRBD1 as D (6 bases). CDR3 size: 14 residues. The germline V and J ends were trimmed by 6 bases and 1 base, with 10 bases remaining between them. The CDR3 DNA reads TGTGCCAGCAGCGGGACATCCAGCAATCAGCCCCAGCATTTT. It encodes CASSGTSSNQPQHF.

The rearrangement uses TRBV20-1 and TRBJ2-3; 7 bases align to TRBD2. CDR3 size: 18 residues. Germline CDR1 is DFQATT and CDR2 is SNEGSKA (reference sequence). Germline trimming cut 2 bases from V and 5 bases from J; bases unmatched to any gene: 19. The CDR3 nucleotides read TGCAGTGCTAGATCCCTGGGGGGTCGCCGGGGGGTGGGAGATACGCAGTATTTT. This gives the protein CSARSLGGRRGVGDTQYF.

The sample holds a few counts of this clonotype. V usage is TRBV5-1 and J usage is TRBJ2-5; 10 bases match TRBD1. The V segment lost 5 bases and the J segment 5 bases; nucleotides outside the gene matches: 3. In germline, CDR1 is SGHRS, CDR2 YFSETQ. The length of the CDR3 is 13 residues. The CDR3 sequence is CASRSGQGETQYF. CDR3 DNA: TGCGCCAGCAGGTCGGGACAGGGGGAGACCCAGTACTTC.

This clonotype was found a few times. The rearrangement links TRBV6-6 to TRBJ2-3, with D possibly matching TRBD1 (6 bases). Germline CDR1 MNHNY, CDR2 SVGAGI (reference sequence). The CDR3 is 11 residues long. Trimming shortened V by 6 bases and J by 5 bases, and 6 bases separated the two germline ends. The CDR3, as DNA: TGTGCCAGCAGACAGGGAGATACGCAGTATTTT. Its translation: CASRQGDTQYF.

Only a few counts were recorded for this clonotype. The chain carries TRBV20-1 and TRBJ2-6; D perhaps matches TRBD1 (5 bases). CDR1 is DFQATT and CDR2 is SNEGSKA in the germline V gene (reference sequence). The ends were cut back, 3 bases at V and 0 bases at J, with 9 bases in the middle. The CDR3 covers 15 residues. CDR3 loop: CSASRDSSGANVLTF. The DNA of the CDR3 is TGCAGTGCTAGCAGAGACAGCTCTGGGGCCAACGTCCTGACTTTC.

The chain employs TRBV20-1 and TRBJ2-1, with 11 bases lining up with TRBD2. The length of the CDR3 is 18 residues. The V and J ends lost 0 bases and 9 bases, in that order; junction bases with no gene match: 16. CDR1 and CDR2 (germline): DFQATT, SNEGSKA (reference sequence). The CDR3 region has the DNA TGCAGTGCTAGAGATCTCTTGCGGCTAGCGGGGGGTAGATTTGAGCAGTTCTTC. Its protein is CSARDLLRLAGGRFEQFF.

At least ten counts were recorded for this clonotype. This rearrangement joins TRBV12-3 or TRBV12-4 to TRBJ2-3; 11 bases align to TRBD2. The CDR3 contains 14 residues. V lost 5 bases and J lost 6; bases outside the gene matches: 4. The CDR3 reads CASSISGGADTQYF. The CDR3 DNA is TGTGCCAGCAGTATTAGCGGGGGGGCTGATACGCAGTATTTT.

This clonotype was detected a few times. This chain connects TRBV2 to TRBJ1-1; 7 positions agree with TRBD1. The CDR3 is 13 residues long. Trimming removed 11 bases from V and 4 bases from J; junction bases left unmatched: 10. Germline loops: CDR1 SNHLY, CDR2 FYNNEI. The CDR3 sequence: CAGTGEEFTEAFF. The CDR3 coding sequence is TGTGCCGGAACAGGGGAGGAATTCACTGAAGCTTTCTTT.

This clonotype was seen ten or more times. The V gene is TRBV12-3 or TRBV12-4, the J gene TRBJ1-2; no reliable D call. The CDR3 is made up of 14 amino acids. Trimming took 8 bases from V and 0 from J, leaving 13 bases between them. The CDR3 spells CASSPARSNYGYTF. CDR3 coding DNA: TGTGCCAGCTCCCCGGCCCGTTCTAACTATGGCTACACCTTC.

This clonotype has at least ten counts. This chain uses TRBV5-1 with TRBJ2-5; the D gene is possibly TRBD1 (6 bases). V lost 7 bases and J 2 bases, leaving 18 bases between the germline ends. CDR3 size: 15 residues. CDR1 and CDR2 from the germline V gene are SGHRS and YFSETQ. The CDR3 protein is CASRPTGHLQETQYF. CDR3 DNA sequence: TGCGCCAGCCGACCCACGGGACACCTACAAGAGACCCAGTACTTC. The variable domain in full, with the rest retrieved from reference TRBV5-1 and TRBJ2-5, is KAGVTQTPRYLIKTRGQQVTLSCSPISGHRSVSWYQQTPGQGLQFLFEYFSETQRNKGNFPGRFSGRQFSNSRSEMNVSTLELGDSALYLCASRPTGHLQETQYFGPGTRLLVL.